This TCR beta chain was retrieved from a study of OX40 agonist ivuxolimab in advanced cancers. Study-level results: Certain nonresponding patients likewise had low normalized T-cell clonal expansion.

Systemic immunosuppression or a history of autoimmune disease excluded patients. Only in-frame clones appear in the TCRdb table, and some are missing; sequencing was by immunoSEQ multiplex PCR. The data contain roughly 71,000 clones, approximately 88% of them singletons. As for this clone: Its specificity is unknown. Compared with germline, one end of the junction differs, possibly owing to a read error.

This material consisted of CD4+ or CD8+ T cells sorted from blood, taken in a trial of the OX40 agonist ivuxolimab. The TCR comes from an adult with an advanced solid tumor such as melanoma, head and neck, liver or kidney cancer.

The chain's CDR3 is CARREAYNSPLHF. The CDR3 DNA reads TGTGCCCGCAGGGAGGCCTATAATTCACCCCTCCACTTT. The V and J genes are TRBV6-5 and TRBJ1-6; D is possibly TRBD1 (5 bases). This CDR3 has 13 residues. Germline V gene sequence: CDR1 MNHEY, CDR2 SVGAGI.